These 7 T cell receptor beta chains were sequenced from one sample in a study of blood T cell repertoires in COVID-19. Some clones are missing from TCRdb's copy, which holds only in-frame ones; the method was immunoSEQ multiplex PCR. The sample has about 180,000 clones, approximately 78% seen once. Sequenced sample: PBMCs or T cells enriched from blood (not recorded which). These receptors originate from a woman aged 45-65 years who had recovered from COVID-19.

The chain combines TRBV7-2 with TRBJ2-3, with a possible D match to TRBD2 (5 bases). Germline loops: CDR1 SGHTA, CDR2 FQGNSA. The V end was cut by 3 bases, the J end by 0 bases, with 13 bases between. CDR3 length: 16 amino acids. As DNA, the CDR3 is TGTGCCAGCAGCTTTTACGGAGGCAGCAGCACAGATACGCAGTATTTT. It specifies CASSFYGGSSTDTQYF.

The rearrangement joins TRBV2 to TRBJ1-4, with 7 nucleotides matching TRBD1. The CDR3 totals 13 residues. The J segment lost 7 bases and the V segment lost 7 bases, leaving 6 bases of the junction unmatched. CDR1 is SNHLY and CDR2 is FYNNEI in the germline V gene. CDR3 coding DNA: TGTGCCAGCATGATGGACAGGAGTGAAAAACTGTTTTTT. Amino acid sequence: CASMMDRSEKLFF.

This chain links TRBV6-4 with TRBJ2-2, with D possibly TRBD2 on 6 matching bases. Between the trimmed V and J ends, which lost 3 bases and 7 bases, there was a span of 9 bases. Looked up from germline, CDR1 is MRHNA and CDR2 is SNTAGT. The CDR3 runs to 13 residues. The CDR3, as DNA: TGTGCCAGCAGTGATCGGGAGCACGGGGAGCTGTTTTTT. Translating gives CASSDREHGELFF.

A few counts support this clone. V is TRBV7-6 and J is TRBJ2-5; D perhaps matches TRBD1 (6 bases). The V end lost 3 bases, the J end lost 2 bases, and 13 bases lay between the germline ends. The V gene's germline CDR1 is SGHVS and CDR2 FNYEAQ. This CDR3 has 15 amino acids. Written as DNA, the CDR3 is TGTGCCAGCAGCTTTGGACAGACAAGGCAAGAGACCCAGTACTTC. Translated, it gives CASSFGQTRQETQYF.

The CDR3, as DNA: TGTGCCAGCAGTGAAACCTACAGGGATGGCTACACCTTC. Protein product: CASSETYRDGYTF. This sequence joins TRBV6-1 and TRBJ1-2; D possibly corresponds to TRBD1 (6 bases). Trimming removed 2 bases from V and 6 bases from J, with 10 bases in between. There are 13 residues in the CDR3. Germline assignment: CDR1 MNHNS and CDR2 SASEGT.

V usage is TRBV28 and J usage is TRBJ1-5; D is unresolved. Between the trimmed V and J ends, which lost 2 bases and 0 bases, there was a span of 11 bases. This CDR3 comprises 16 residues. Germline loops: CDR1 MDHEN, CDR2 SYDVKM. The CDR3 sequence: CASSLSASFSNQPQHF. Written as DNA, the CDR3 is TGTGCCAGCAGTTTAAGCGCCAGCTTTAGCAATCAGCCCCAGCATTTT.

The rearrangement uses TRBV28 and TRBJ1-4; TRBD1 agrees at 8 bases. Germline values: CDR1 MDHEN, CDR2 SYDVKM. J was trimmed by 7 bases and V by 4 bases; bases with no gene match: 8. The CDR3 spans 15 residues. The chain's CDR3 is CASSSQGAGVEKLFF. The CDR3 DNA sequence: TGTGCCAGCAGTTCCCAGGGGGCGGGGGTTGAAAAACTGTTTTTT.